One sample yielded the 22 T cell receptor beta chains listed below, sequenced in a study of blood T cell repertoires in COVID-19 (dated by TCRdb to between 2020 and 2021). Libraries were built with the immunoSEQ multiplex PCR assay. Sourced from immuneACCESS, this table was stored by TCRdb with only in-frame sequences that have V and J called. A share of the clones is absent; for the studies checked, an unresolved V gene accounts for under half, and the remainder has no known explanation. Recorded for this sample are approximately 65,000 clones; roughly 86% of them occurred a single time. The ten largest clones add up to around 4% of the sample. The specimen was peripheral blood. The receptors originated from a man aged 45-65 years with acute or convalescent COVID-19.

This sequence joins TRBV7-8 and TRBJ1-2; D uncertain. V was shortened by 1 base and J by 6 bases, with 9 bases between the two germline ends. Germline assignment: CDR1 SGHVS and CDR2 FQNEAQ. The CDR3 has 13 amino acids. The CDR3 DNA reads as TGTGCCAGCAGCTTAGGAGGGAGGGATGGCTACACCTTC. Its protein product is CASSLGGRDGYTF.

The rearrangement uses TRBV7-3 and TRBJ2-3; 10 nucleotides match TRBD1. CDR1 and CDR2 from the germline V gene are SGHTA and FQGTGA. V dropped 5 bases and J dropped 4; count of bases not matched to a gene: 3. The CDR3 is 14 residues long. Written as DNA, the CDR3 is TGTGCCAGCAGCAGGGACAGGGGCCCAGATACGCAGTATTTT. Protein: CASSRDRGPDTQYF. Full variable domain (missing parts from reference TRBV7-3 and TRBJ2-3): GAGVSQTPSNKVTEKGKYVELRCDPISGHTALYWYRQSLGQGPEFLIYFQGTGAADDSGLPNDRFFAVRPEGSVSTLKIQRTERGDSAVYLCASSRDRGPDTQYFGPGTRLTVL.

The gene calls are TRBV27 and TRBJ2-7, with D maybe TRBD1 (6 bases). The length of the CDR3 is 13 residues. The V end was cut by 6 bases, the J end by 3 bases, with 12 bases between. CDR1 is MNHEY, CDR2 SMNVEV, per germline (reference sequence). CDR3 residues: CASSPGQYYEQYF. CDR3 coding DNA: TGTGCCAGCAGCCCAGGACAGTACTACGAGCAGTACTTC.

V and J are TRBV2 and TRBJ1-3; possible D gene TRBD1, 5 bases. This CDR3 spans 19 amino acids. V dropped 5 bases and J dropped 0 bases, with 23 bases sitting between them. Germline V gene lookup returns CDR1 SNHLY and CDR2 FYNNEI. CDR3 in DNA: TGTGCCAGCAGTACTCGAGAAAACCCGACAGATAGCTCTGGAAACACCATATATTTT. Its translation is CASSTRENPTDSSGNTIYF.

This clone was observed a single time. Distinct nucleotide sequences in the sample also encode this CDR3. V gene TRBV30 combines with J gene TRBJ2-3; TRBD2 aligns across 10 bases. Trimming at V came to 0 bases and at J to 4 bases, leaving 1 base not matched to a gene. The CDR3 length is 14 residues. Germline loops: CDR1 GTSNPN, CDR2 SVGIG (reference sequence). CDR3 amino acids: CAWSVGLAADTQYF. CDR3 DNA: TGTGCCTGGAGTGTAGGACTAGCGGCAGATACGCAGTATTTT.

To note about this clone: The same CDR3 is also encoded by other DNA sequences in this sample. The chain has TRBV6-6 and TRBJ2-7, with D tentatively TRBD1 (6 bases). With 6 bases removed from V and 0 bases from J, the gap between germline ends came to 12 bases. Germline-derived CDR1 and CDR2 are MNHNY and SVGAGI (reference sequence). This CDR3 has 14 amino acids. The DNA of the CDR3 is TGTGCCAGCAGCCGAGACAGGAGCTCCTACGAGCAGTACTTC. This encodes CASSRDRSSYEQYF.

This clone is a singleton in its sample. The CDR3 nucleotides read TGTGCCAGCAGTTTCGGGGGAAAAGAGACCCAGTACTTC. This encodes CASSFGGKETQYF. The chain recombines TRBV12-3 or TRBV12-4 with TRBJ2-5; TRBD2 might be the D (6 bases). Trimming cost V 3 bases and J 3 bases, with 8 bases left between them. The CDR3 spans 13 residues.

The chain couples TRBV14 to TRBJ1-6; D is possibly TRBD1 (5 bases). The CDR3 runs 16 residues. CDR1 SGHDN and CDR2 FVKESK come from the germline V gene. V lost 1 base and J lost 6, with 13 bases in between. The CDR3 region has the DNA TGTGCCAGCAGCCAAGTCCATGGGGCAATTAATTCACCCCTCCACTTT. It codes for CASSQVHGAINSPLHF.

This chain uses TRBV28 with TRBJ1-5, with D possibly TRBD1 on 5 matching bases. This CDR3 region has 13 residues. Germline V gene data show CDR1 as MDHEN and CDR2 as SYDVKM. With 6 bases removed from V and 6 bases from J, the gap between germline ends came to 12 bases. The CDR3 is CASRTAGIQPQHF. In DNA, the CDR3 is TGTGCCAGCAGGACAGCGGGAATTCAGCCCCAGCATTTT.

V and J are TRBV10-3 and TRBJ1-1, with unresolved D. The CDR3 is 13 residues long. Germline V CDR1 and CDR2: ENHRY, SYGVKD. V lost 4 bases and J 3 bases, leaving 9 bases between the germline ends. In DNA form, the CDR3 reads TGTGCCATCAGTGGAAATCGGGACACTGAAGCTTTCTTT. Its translation is CAISGNRDTEAFF.

The gene calls are TRBV12-5 and TRBJ2-5; 7 bases match TRBD2. CDR1 LGHNT and CDR2 FRNRAP come from the germline V gene. V was pared by 5 bases and J by 4 bases, with 4 bases of the junction left unmatched. The CDR3 length is 13 residues. In DNA form, the CDR3 reads TGTGCTAGTGGTCGGGGAGGGTTAGAGACCCAGTACTTC. Residues: CASGRGGLETQYF.

This clone has a single count. The rearrangement joins TRBV18 to TRBJ2-5; tentative D call: TRBD1 (5 bases). Per the germline V gene, CDR1 is KGHSH and CDR2 is LQKENI. Trimming shortened V by 6 bases and J by 2 bases, and 10 bases separated the two germline ends. The CDR3 runs to 13 residues. The DNA of the CDR3 is TGTGCCAGCTCTGGGGCACAGCAAGAGACCCAGTACTTC. This encodes CASSGAQQETQYF. Full variable domain (outside the CDR3, taken from reference TRBV18 and TRBJ2-5): NAGVMQNPRHLVRRRGQEARLRCSPMKGHSHVYWYRQLPEEGLKFMVYLQKENIIDESGMPKERFSAEFPKEGPSILRIQQVVRGDSAAYFCASSGAQQETQYFGPGTRLLVL.

V gene TRBV28 combines with J gene TRBJ1-2; TRBD1 matches at 9 bases. Per the germline V gene, CDR1 is MDHEN and CDR2 is SYDVKM. The ends lost 5 bases at V and 3 bases at J; junction bases unmatched: 7. The CDR3 is 15 residues long. This CDR3 reads CASSRGTGIDYGYTF. The CDR3 region has the DNA TGTGCCAGCAGTAGAGGGACAGGGATCGACTATGGCTACACCTTC.

The V and J genes are TRBV9 and TRBJ2-4; 8 bases fit TRBD2. V shed 0 bases and J 6 bases; nucleotides not matched to a gene: 14. The CDR3 runs 18 residues. Germline V lookup: CDR1 SGDLS, CDR2 YYNGEE. In DNA form, the CDR3 reads TGTGCCAGCAGCGTAGGTCAGGGTCATGCCGGGAGGGGAAACATTCAGTACTTC. As protein: CASSVGQGHAGRGNIQYF.

J is TRBJ1-3 and V is TRBV12-3 or TRBV12-4; D ambiguous. The length of the CDR3 is 13 residues. Between the trimmed V and J ends, which lost 5 bases and 0 bases, there was a span of 5 bases. CDR3 coding DNA: TGTGCCAGCAGTCTGAGCTCTGGAAACACCATATATTTT. Amino acids: CASSLSSGNTIYF.

This chain uses TRBV19 with TRBJ1-1, with a weak D call TRBD1 (5 bases). There are 14 residues in the CDR3. V was clipped by 7 bases and J by 6 bases, with 18 bases between them. CDR1 is LNHDA and CDR2 is SQIVND in the germline V gene (reference sequence). The CDR3 bases are TGTGCCAGTATCCCCGACAGACTGAATCCTGAAGCTTTCTTT. Residues: CASIPDRLNPEAFF.

The CDR3 sequence: CASSESETSRRNEQFF. In DNA form, the CDR3 reads TGCGCCAGCAGTGAGTCGGAGACTAGCAGAAGGAATGAGCAGTTCTTC. V and J are TRBV10-2 and TRBJ2-1; 7 bases line up with TRBD2. The CDR3 contains 16 residues. With V trimmed by 0 bases and J by 7 bases, 9 bases remained unmatched. The germline gives CDR1 WSHSY, CDR2 SAAADI.

The chain links TRBV12-3 or TRBV12-4 to TRBJ1-6; D possibly corresponds to TRBD1 (6 bases). This CDR3 has 13 amino acids. The V and J ends lost 6 bases and 11 bases respectively, with 14 bases between them. The CDR3 DNA sequence: TGTGCCAGCAGGTTCGAAGACAGGACACCCCTCCACTTT. This gives the protein CASRFEDRTPLHF.

The V and J genes are TRBV4-1 and TRBJ2-2; D uncertain. Germline-derived CDR1 and CDR2 are MGHRA and YSYEKL. The germline V and J ends were trimmed by 2 bases and 6 bases, with 13 bases remaining between them. This CDR3 is built from 15 residues. The CDR3: CASSQSQIISGELFF. Written as DNA, the CDR3 is TGCGCCAGCAGCCAAAGTCAGATAATCTCCGGGGAGCTGTTTTTT.

This chain uses TRBV21-1 with TRBJ1-5; TRBD1 is taken as the D call from the table, unchecked against the DNA. TRBV21-1 is an annotated pseudogene. The CDR3 contains 20 residues. Here the CDR3 DNA reads TGTGCCAGCAGCAAAAGCCGGGTGGACAGGGGGTCGTTTCGCAATCAGCCCCAGCATTTT. This translates into CASSKSRVDRGSFRNQPQHF.

The V and J genes are TRBV19 and TRBJ2-3; the match to TRBD1 covers 10 bases. The CDR3 has 15 residues. With V trimmed by 7 bases and J by 5 bases, 9 bases remained unmatched. CDR1 LNHDA and CDR2 SQIVND come from the germline V gene (reference sequence). The DNA for the CDR3 is TGTGCCAGTACCGGGACAGGGGTACGACGAGATACGCAGTATTTT. Translation: CASTGTGVRRDTQYF.

This clone occurred once. The chain uses TRBV18 and TRBJ1-4, with D possibly being TRBD1 (5 bases). Trimming stripped 3 bases from V and 3 bases from J, with 11 bases between. The germline gives CDR1 KGHSH, CDR2 LQKENI. The CDR3 is made up of 15 amino acids. CDR3 amino acids: CASSPREGPNEKLFF. CDR3 DNA: TGTGCCAGCTCACCCCGGGAGGGACCTAATGAAAAACTGTTTTTT.